Shown below are 18 T cell receptor beta chains from a single sample sequenced in a study of blood T cell repertoires in COVID-19. Assay used: immunoSEQ multiplex PCR; TCRdb lists only in-frame clones, some missing. Of approximately 66,000 clones in the sample, about 82% are singletons; the top ten hold about 7%. Material: peripheral blood. The origin of the receptors is a man aged 50 or older with active COVID-19.

The gene calls are TRBV11-3 and TRBJ1-3; D gene ambiguous. The CDR3 extends over 14 amino acids. V was cut by 1 base and J by 2 bases, with 6 bases left in between. Per germline, CDR1 SGHNT and CDR2 YENEEA. CDR3 region: CASSLAGTGNTIYF. Written as DNA, the CDR3 is TGTGCCAGCAGCTTAGCAGGAACTGGAAACACCATATATTTT.

The chain couples TRBV30 to TRBJ1-4; 7 bases agree with TRBD1. Trimming took 3 bases from V and 6 from J; bases not matched to a gene: 10. Per the germline V gene, CDR1 is GTSNPN and CDR2 is SVGIG (reference sequence). The CDR3 consists of 15 residues. The chain's CDR3 is CAWRYRGGGDEKLFF. The DNA of the CDR3 is TGTGCCTGGAGATACCGTGGAGGGGGCGATGAAAAACTGTTTTTT.

This chain joins TRBV19 and TRBJ2-1, with D uncertain. V was pared by 4 bases and J by 9 bases, with 13 bases between. The CDR3 covers 13 residues. Germline V gives CDR1 LNHDA, CDR2 SQIVND (reference sequence). The CDR3 region has the DNA TGTGCCAGTAGTACACCCCTTTTAGCTGAGCAGTTCTTC. Its translation is CASSTPLLAEQFF.

This clone was observed a few times. The chain links TRBV7-9 to TRBJ1-6; TRBD1 is a possible D gene (5 bases). The germline V and J ends were trimmed by 5 bases and 9 bases, with 14 bases remaining between them. The CDR3 totals 14 residues. Germline CDR1 and CDR2: SEHNR and FQNEAQ (reference sequence). The DNA of the CDR3 is TGTGCCAGCAGCCGCAGGGAGGGGATTTCACCCCTCCACTTT. It specifies CASSRREGISPLHF.

This sequence joins TRBV9 and TRBJ1-4; 10 bases align to TRBD1. Trimming cost V 3 bases and J 3 bases; bases outside gene matches: 2. CDR3 length equals 15 residues. CDR1 is SGDLS and CDR2 is YYNGEE in the germline V gene. The CDR3 DNA sequence: TGTGCCAGCAGCGCGACAGGGGGCCCTAATGAAAAACTGTTTTTT. Translated, it gives CASSATGGPNEKLFF.

This chain connects TRBV3-1 (or the pseudogene TRBV3-2) to TRBJ2-4; a possible D gene is TRBD1 (5 bases). Per the germline V gene, CDR1 is LGHDT and CDR2 is YNNKEL (reference sequence). V was trimmed by 0 bases and J by 3 bases, leaving 15 bases between them. The CDR3 totals 17 residues. The CDR3 region has the DNA TGTGCCAGCAGCCAAGATCTGACGGGTACAGGCAAAAACATTCAGTACTTC. It is translated as CASSQDLTGTGKNIQYF.

The rearrangement uses TRBV7-8 and TRBJ2-3; 11 nucleotides line up with TRBD2. The CDR3 is made up of 17 amino acids. CDR1 and CDR2 from the germline V gene are SGHVS and FQNEAQ. V lost 1 base to trimming and J lost 0 bases; unmatched junction nucleotides: 3. The chain's CDR3 is CASSLVRTSGSTDTQYF. For the CDR3, the DNA is TGTGCCAGCAGCTTAGTGAGGACTAGCGGGAGCACAGATACGCAGTATTTT.

The chain recombines TRBV6-1 with TRBJ1-2; D call uncertain. V dropped 3 bases and J dropped 14 bases, with 13 bases sitting between them. The CDR3 totals 11 residues. The germline CDR1 and CDR2 sequences are MNHNS and SASEGT. The CDR3 protein is CASSEVNPRTF. The CDR3 coding sequence is TGTGCCAGCAGTGAGGTAAACCCCCGGACCTTC.

The rearrangement uses TRBV7-9 and TRBJ1-6, with D possibly being TRBD1 (5 bases). Germline CDR1 reads SEHNR; CDR2 reads FQNEAQ (reference sequence). Trimming took off 5 bases at V and 6 bases at J, with 14 bases between the two ends. The CDR3 sequence is 15 residues long. The chain's CDR3 is CASSAYDSSNSPLHF. In DNA, the CDR3 is TGTGCCAGCAGCGCCTACGACAGTTCTAATTCACCCCTCCACTTT.

The rearrangement joins TRBV19 to TRBJ1-5; weak D call: TRBD1 (6 bases). The V and J ends lost 4 bases and 1 base respectively, with 11 bases between them. Germline CDR1 and CDR2: LNHDA and SQIVND (reference sequence). The length of the CDR3 is 15 residues. CDR3 loop: CASSTGQRSNQPQHF. CDR3 DNA sequence: TGTGCCAGTAGTACCGGACAGAGAAGCAATCAGCCCCAGCATTTT.

V is TRBV6-5 and J is TRBJ1-5, with D tentatively TRBD1 (6 bases). The germline V gene has CDR1 MNHEY and CDR2 SVGAGI. The V end lost 4 bases, the J end lost 0 bases, and 10 bases lay between the germline ends. This CDR3 spans 15 amino acids. CDR3 amino acids: CASSSGQYSNQPQHF. DNA of the CDR3: TGTGCCAGCAGTTCCGGACAGTATAGCAATCAGCCCCAGCATTTT.

This chain links TRBV9 with TRBJ2-2, with 8 positions matching TRBD1. CDR1 is SGDLS and CDR2 is YYNGEE in the germline V gene. The CDR3 has 17 residues. V lost 0 bases and J lost 4; bases outside the gene matches: 8. The CDR3 sequence: CASSVGSGTGLTGELFF. In nucleotides, the CDR3 is TGTGCCAGCAGCGTAGGATCTGGGACAGGTCTCACCGGGGAGCTGTTTTTT.

The chain couples TRBV20-1 to TRBJ1-6; the D gene is possibly TRBD1 (5 bases). V was clipped by 3 bases and J by 8 bases, with 20 bases between them. There are 16 residues in the CDR3. Germline CDR1 is DFQATT and CDR2 is SNEGSKA (reference sequence). CDR3 nucleotide sequence: TGCAGTGCTAGTGGTGGGGCGACAATGGGTTATTCACCCCTCCACTTT. Its protein is CSASGGATMGYSPLHF.

The chain uses TRBV29-1 and TRBJ2-2; TRBD2 might be the D (5 bases). The germline V gene has CDR1 SQVTM and CDR2 ANQGSEA. The CDR3 runs to 15 residues. With 7 bases removed from V and 1 base from J, the gap between germline ends came to 16 bases. CDR3 amino acids: CSAQKGGLNTGELFF. CDR3 coding DNA: TGCAGCGCACAGAAGGGCGGGCTGAACACCGGGGAGCTGTTTTTT.

The V gene is TRBV5-8, the J gene TRBJ1-2; 8 positions agree with TRBD1. The J segment lost 6 bases and the V segment lost 4 bases, leaving 5 bases of the junction unmatched. The CDR3 extends over 13 amino acids. Germline loops: CDR1 SGHTS, CDR2 YDEGEE. The CDR3 DNA sequence: TGTGCCAGCAGCGACGGACAGGGCCATGGCTACACCTTC. Protein product: CASSDGQGHGYTF.

The J gene is TRBJ1-1, the V gene TRBV6-5; 8 nucleotides match TRBD1. The germline gives CDR1 MNHEY, CDR2 SVGAGI. The CDR3 sequence is 15 residues long. The ends lost 6 bases at V and 4 bases at J; junction bases unmatched: 10. In nucleotides, the CDR3 is TGTGCCAGCAGCGAGGGGACAGGCGGTCTCACTGAAGCTTTCTTT. Translated, it gives CASSEGTGGLTEAFF.

The chain joins TRBV11-2 to TRBJ2-6; possible D gene TRBD1, 6 bases. The CDR3 length is 17 residues. V lost 5 bases, J lost 1 base, and 15 bases lay in between. Germline V gene lookup returns CDR1 SGHAT and CDR2 FQNNGV. The DNA for the CDR3 is TGTGCCAGCAGCCCCGGGACAACAATATCTGGGGCCAACGTCCTGACTTTC. Its translation: CASSPGTTISGANVLTF.

The chain employs TRBV5-1 and TRBJ2-1; 9 bases are a match to TRBD2. Germline values: CDR1 SGHRS, CDR2 YFSETQ. V dropped 3 bases and J dropped 0; count of bases not matched to a gene: 10. The CDR3 totals 18 residues. CDR3 nucleotides: TGCGCCAGCAGCTCACCCGGGACTAGCTCAACCTCCTACAATGAGCAGTTCTTC. This codes for CASSSPGTSSTSYNEQFF.